One and the same sample provided the 11 T cell receptor beta chains below, sequenced in a study of T cell repertoires in aging, cancer and after chemotherapy. Multiplex touch-down PCR with TRB-A/B primers amplified rearranged V-D-J TRB sequences. A single record per CDR3 protein comes from TCRdb applying MiXCR to the multiplex PCR reads. There are about 15,000 distinct CDR3 sequences in the sample; roughly half occur only once, and about 10% lies in the top ten. The template was genomic DNA from peripheral blood, not RNA. Sequenced sample: blood. Source of these receptors: a human donor in good health.

In its sample, this clonotype ranks as medium-sized (0.01 to 0.1%). The gene calls are TRBV29-1 and TRBJ1-1; D might be TRBD1 (5 bases). V gave up 5 bases and J gave up 7 bases, with 14 bases separating them. The V gene's germline CDR1 is SQVTM and CDR2 ANQGSEA. The CDR3 sequence is 12 residues long. The CDR3 DNA reads TGCAGCGTTAACGTAGGGGAGATTGAAGCTTTCTTT. The encoded protein is CSVNVGEIEAFF. Combining the CDR3 with reference TRBV29-1 and TRBJ1-1 gives the whole variable domain SAVISQKPSRDICQRGTSLTIQCQVDSQVTMMFWYRQQPGQSLTLIATANQGSEATYESGFVIDKFPISRPNLTFSTLTVSNMSPEDSSIYLCSVNVGEIEAFFGQGTRLTVV.

V gene TRBV24-1 combines with J gene TRBJ2-1; the D gene is possibly TRBD2 (6 bases). This CDR3 contains 15 residues. Per the germline V gene, CDR1 is KGHDR and CDR2 is SFDVKD. V was clipped by 3 bases and J by 6 bases, with 14 bases between them. CDR3 protein: CATSDPGGAINEQFF. The CDR3 DNA reads as TGTGCCACCAGTGATCCCGGAGGGGCCATCAATGAGCAGTTCTTC.

V and J are TRBV15 and TRBJ2-7, with TRBD2 matching 13 bases. The ends lost 3 bases at V and 0 bases at J; junction bases unmatched: 2. Germline V gene data show CDR1 as LNHNV and CDR2 as YYDKDF (reference sequence). The length of the CDR3 is 16 residues. The CDR3, as DNA: TGTGCCACCAGCAGGGGACTAGCGGGGACCTCCTACGAGCAGTACTTC. Its protein product is CATSRGLAGTSYEQYF.

CDR3 in DNA: TGTGCCAGCAGATTGGGACAGGTTATCAATTCACCCCTCCACTTT. As protein: CASRLGQVINSPLHF. This chain uses TRBV27 with TRBJ1-6, with TRBD1 identical over 8 bases. The germline V gene has CDR1 MNHEY and CDR2 SMNVEV (reference sequence). The CDR3 extends over 15 amino acids. J was trimmed by 7 bases and V by 6 bases; bases with no gene match: 8.

By proportion, this clonotype is medium-sized. The V and J genes are TRBV29-1 and TRBJ2-1; D perhaps matches TRBD2 (5 bases). The CDR3 covers 15 residues. Germline assignment: CDR1 SQVTM and CDR2 ANQGSEA. V gave up 0 bases and J gave up 8 bases, with 17 bases separating them. This CDR3 reads CSVEESGSKGDEQFF. DNA for the CDR3: TGCAGCGTTGAAGAGAGCGGTTCTAAGGGTGATGAGCAGTTCTTC.

In its sample, this clonotype was seen once. The V and J genes are TRBV6-6 and TRBJ1-4, with 11 positions matching TRBD1. J lost 3 bases, V lost 5 bases, and 5 bases had no gene match. CDR1 and CDR2 from the germline V gene are MNHNY and SVGAGI (reference sequence). The CDR3 runs to 16 residues. The CDR3 sequence is CASSAGTGGANEKLFF. The CDR3, as DNA: TGTGCCAGCAGTGCCGGGACAGGGGGTGCTAATGAAAAACTGTTTTTT.

The rearrangement uses TRBV18 and TRBJ2-2; no clear D gene. CDR1 and CDR2 (germline): KGHSH, LQKENI. This CDR3 contains 14 residues. The germline V and J ends were trimmed by 3 bases and 1 base, with 6 bases remaining between them. The CDR3 DNA sequence: TGTGCCAGCTCACCGGTAAGGAACACCGGGGAGCTGTTTTTT. Amino acids: CASSPVRNTGELFF. The full variable domain, in which reference TRBV18 and TRBJ2-2 provide the parts outside the CDR3, is NAGVMQNPRHLVRRRGQEARLRCSPMKGHSHVYWYRQLPEEGLKFMVYLQKENIIDESGMPKERFSAEFPKEGPSILRIQQVVRGDSAAYFCASSPVRNTGELFFGEGSRLTVL.

This clonotype turned up a few times. The chain joins TRBV6-5 to TRBJ2-2, with D unclear. V lost 6 bases and J lost 0, with 5 bases in between. The CDR3 has 13 residues. Germline-derived CDR1 and CDR2 are MNHEY and SVGAGI. The DNA for the CDR3 is TGTGCCAGCAGGCCCCCGAACACCGGGGAGCTGTTTTTT. This translates into CASRPPNTGELFF.

V usage is TRBV19 and J usage is TRBJ2-2, with D hard to call. The CDR3 spans 11 residues. Looked up from germline, CDR1 is LNHDA and CDR2 is SQIVND (reference sequence). Deletions cut 4 bases from V and 11 bases from J, with 8 bases between. The CDR3 nucleotides are TGTGCCAGTAGTACCGCCTTAGAGCTGTTTTTT. It specifies CASSTALELFF.

The V gene is TRBV5-6, the J gene TRBJ2-6, with D perhaps assigned TRBD1 or TRBD2 (5 bases each). This CDR3 contains 17 residues. The germline CDR1 and CDR2 sequences are SGHDT and YYEEEE. The V end lost 0 bases, the J end lost 0 bases, and 10 bases lay between the germline ends. The CDR3 protein is CASSLEGPASGANVLTF. The CDR3 nucleotides read TGTGCCAGCAGCTTGGAGGGACCGGCCTCTGGGGCCAACGTCCTGACTTTC.

This clonotype occurred a few times. The chain links TRBV6-8 to TRBJ2-1, with TRBD2 matching over 8 bases. From germline, CDR1 is MNHGY and CDR2 SAAAGT. After removal of 0 bases from V and 6 bases from J, the junction contained 10 bases not matched to a gene. This CDR3 has 17 residues. For the CDR3, the DNA is TGTGCCAGCAGTTACTCGAAACGGGAGGGCCGGATCAATGAGCAGTTCTTC. It translates to CASSYSKREGRINEQFF.